This T cell receptor (beta chain) derives from a study of CXCR3-negative and CXCR3-positive naive CD8 T cells (dated by TCRdb to the late 2010s). About the study as a whole: In total, about 150 million TRB reads were obtained, or roughly 1.5 +/- 0.3 million reads per library. The diversity and physicochemical repertoire analyses included some 11 donors pooled from two independent experiments. TRBV-TRBJ cluster analysis included naive subsets from roughly 5 donors and memory cells from 3 donors. Beyond this particular receptor, the publication reports: Compared with CXCR3-negative naive cells, CXCR3-positive naive cells had TRB CDR3s with higher hydrophobicity (lower Kidera factor 4), lower energy, and higher strength and volume indices. CXCR3 expression partially decreased after cryopreservation, so most assays used freshly isolated PBMCs. Surface CD5, linked to self-reactivity in mice, was comparable between naive subsets; TCR interaction strength was therefore also inferred from TRB CDR3 physicochemical properties. Both naive subsets had comparably high repertoire diversity, while memory CD8+ T cells had much lower repertoire diversity. Within the same donor, TRBV-TRBJ usage looked similar between naive CXCR3-negative and CXCR3-positive cells, but memory cells had distinct patterns.

CDR1 and CDR2, looked up from the germline V gene, are SGHRS and YFSETQ. The CDR3, from cysteine to phenylalanine, totals 17 residues. No DNA sequence is on record. For each CD8+ T cell subset, flow sorting was done in triplicate, and 300,000 to 350,000 cells per subset went directly into RLT lysis buffer. To exclude memory contaminants, naive CD8+ T cells were stringently defined as CD45RO-CCR7+CD27+CD95-. Standard density gradient centrifugation was used to isolate peripheral blood mononuclear cells from buffy coats. Naive CXCR3-negative and CXCR3-positive CD8+ T cells were flow-sorted using a FACSAria III. Total RNA was extracted from sorted cells with an RNeasy Mini Kit. The run used a NextSeq 550. The Human TCR Profiling Kit (MiLaboratory) was used to make UMI-labeled 5' RACE TRB cDNA libraries. cDNA synthesis used the entire amount of extracted RNA, and PCR amplification then used the entire amount of cDNA produced. Libraries were prepared in parallel with an identical number of PCR cycles. Per the source publication's procedure: With a requirement of at least two reads per UMI, MIGEC and MiXCR extracted about 50,000 +/- 10,000 unique UMI-labeled TRB cDNA molecules per library. Each library averaged around 40,000 +/- 10,000 functional in-frame TRB CDR3 nucleotide clonotypes without stop codons. After each sample was downsampled to 5000 UMI-labeled TRB molecules, VDJtools was used to calculate diversity metrics such as normalized Shannon-Wiener and Chao1. Clonotype-size-weighted physicochemical properties of the central five CDR3 residues (interaction energy, strength, volume and Kidera factor 4) were computed in VDJtools. TCRdb reprocessed the raw reads; every CDR3 protein sequence is a single record, and DNA is not supplied. What appears here as the V and J calls and clone size reflects TCRdb's work, not the paper's. This sample's clone table shows 150,000 or so distinct CDR3 sequences. Clones ranked in the top ten supply under 0.5% of the sample.

As regards this clonotype: There is no known antigen for this receptor.

The TCR was taken from a human donor in good health. Some clones in this sample may be carry-over from other donors' samples. The specimen was naive CXCR3- CD8+ T cells from blood. In light of the paper, this sample's cell subset or site label describes: CD45RO-CCR7+CD27+CD95- naive CD8+ T cells lacking CXCR3 (TNR3-). Recombination linked TRBV5-1 to TRBJ1-1; TCRdb's assignment of TRBD1 cannot be checked, as there is no DNA. The CDR3 corresponds to CASSLASRTGLYTEAFF.